Below are 17 T cell receptor beta chains sequenced from a single sample in a study of blood T cell repertoires in COVID-19. Using immunoSEQ multiplex PCR, the repertoire was profiled, and TCRdb retains in-frame clones only, with some absent. The sample includes fewer than 250,000 clones, about 83% of them seen just once. The sample taken for sequencing was peripheral blood. These receptor sequences come from a woman aged 45-60 years with active or convalescent COVID-19.

V usage is TRBV5-6 and J usage is TRBJ1-4, with TRBD1 matching over 12 bases. CDR3 length equals 14 residues. V shed 4 bases, J shed 8 bases, and the junction held 3 bases outside the gene matches. Germline V gene lookup returns CDR1 SGHDT and CDR2 YYEEEE. CDR3 DNA sequence: TGTGCCAGCAGCCCCGGGACAGGGGGCGAAAAACTGTTTTTT. Translated: CASSPGTGGEKLFF.

V is TRBV27 and J is TRBJ2-7, with a possible D match to TRBD1 (6 bases). The V gene's germline CDR1 is MNHEY and CDR2 SMNVEV (reference sequence). V gave up 4 bases and J gave up 3 bases, with 13 bases separating them. This CDR3 has 14 amino acids. The CDR3 nucleotides read TGTGCCAGCAGTTACTCGGGACAATTCTACGAGCAGTACTTC. It codes for CASSYSGQFYEQYF.

The chain is built from TRBV28 and TRBJ2-1; 7 nucleotides agree with TRBD1. With V trimmed by 7 bases and J by 6 bases, 12 bases remained unmatched. CDR3 size: 15 residues. The V gene's germline CDR1 is MDHEN and CDR2 SYDVKM. The CDR3 loop is CASTSAAGDSNEQFF. The CDR3, as DNA: TGTGCCAGCACCTCAGCTGCCGGGGACAGCAATGAGCAGTTCTTC.

This CDR3 reads CASSLGLVPGELFF. CDR3 DNA: TGTGCCAGCAGCTTAGGACTAGTTCCCGGGGAGCTGTTTTTT. The chain uses TRBV5-4 and TRBJ2-2; 7 bases agree with TRBD2. After removal of 2 bases from V and 6 bases from J, the junction contained 4 bases not matched to a gene. The germline V gene encodes CDR1 SGHNT and CDR2 YYREEE (reference sequence). The CDR3 consists of 14 residues. The full variable domain, its missing parts supplied by reference TRBV5-4 and TRBJ2-2, is ETGVTQSPTHLIKTRGQQVTLRCSSQSGHNTVSWYQQALGQGPQFIFQYYREEENGRGNFPPRFSGLQFPNYSSELNVNALELDDSALYLCASSLGLVPGELFFGEGSRLTVL.

CDR3 DNA: TGTGCCAGTAATACTGGTTATAGCAATCAGCCCCAGCATTTT. It encodes CASNTGYSNQPQHF. This chain uses TRBV19 with TRBJ1-5, with D unresolved. There are 14 residues in the CDR3. V lost 7 bases to trimming and J lost 0 bases, with 10 bases between them. Germline V gene data show CDR1 as LNHDA and CDR2 as SQIVND (reference sequence).

The chain combines TRBV7-9 with TRBJ2-3, with 8 bases that match TRBD2. The CDR3 totals 17 residues. The V gene end was trimmed by 0 bases and the J gene end by 1 base; junction bases not matched to a gene: 6. CDR1 and CDR2 (germline): SEHNR, FQNEAQ (reference sequence). CDR3 sequence reads: CASSLALPGGGTDTQYF. The DNA for the CDR3 is TGTGCCAGCAGCTTAGCGCTGCCGGGAGGGGGCACAGATACGCAGTATTTT. The whole variable domain, filled in from reference TRBV7-9 and TRBJ2-3, reads DTGVSQNPRHKITKRGQNVTFRCDPISEHNRLYWYRQTLGQGPEFLTYFQNEAQLEKSRLLSDRFSAERPKGSFSTLEIQRTEQGDSAMYLCASSLALPGGGTDTQYFGPGTRLTVL.

CDR3 region: CASSLGQVNTEAFF. The CDR3, as DNA: TGTGCCAGCAGCTTGGGGCAGGTGAACACTGAAGCTTTCTTT. The chain couples TRBV5-4 to TRBJ1-1, with unresolved D. V was clipped by 0 bases and J by 0 bases, with 6 bases between them. This CDR3 spans 14 amino acids. Germline-derived CDR1 and CDR2 are SGHNT and YYREEE (reference sequence).

The J gene is TRBJ1-3, the V gene TRBV5-1; D unresolved. Deletions cut 4 bases from V and 5 bases from J, with 10 bases between. The CDR3 consists of 13 residues. CDR1 SGHRS and CDR2 YFSETQ come from the germline V gene. The CDR3 region is CASSQADRNTIYF. CDR3 in DNA: TGCGCCAGCAGCCAAGCCGACAGAAACACCATATATTTT.

The chain has TRBV5-1 and TRBJ2-3; 10 nucleotides line up with TRBD2. Germline V lookup: CDR1 SGHRS, CDR2 YFSETQ. This CDR3 region has 15 residues. V trimming: 4 bases; J trimming: 1 base; junction bases outside the gene matches: 3. Here the CDR3 DNA reads TGCGCCAGCAGCGTAGCGGGGGGCGGCACAGATACGCAGTATTTT. It is translated as CASSVAGGGTDTQYF.

The rearrangement links TRBV9 to TRBJ2-2, with TRBD1 as a possible D gene (6 bases). The CDR3 has 15 residues. Germline V CDR1 and CDR2: SGDLS, YYNGEE. V was pared by 0 bases and J by 4 bases, with 10 bases between. CDR3 loop: CASSVGQGPTGELFF. CDR3 DNA sequence: TGTGCCAGCAGCGTAGGGCAGGGGCCCACCGGGGAGCTGTTTTTT.

This clone was recorded only once. The chain links TRBV27 to TRBJ1-1, with D tentatively TRBD1 (5 bases). CDR1 and CDR2 (germline): MNHEY, SMNVEV (reference sequence). The CDR3 runs to 16 residues. The ends were cut back, 0 bases at V and 3 bases at J, with 14 bases in the middle. The CDR3 DNA reads TGTGCCAGCAGTTTATCGTTTTTAGCAGGGCACACTGAAGCTTTCTTT. It yields the protein CASSLSFLAGHTEAFF.

The chain joins TRBV7-2 to TRBJ2-5; TRBD2 aligns across 11 bases. Germline CDR1 is SGHTA and CDR2 is FQGNSA. Trimming took 6 bases from V and 1 from J; bases not matched to a gene: 4. The CDR3 is made up of 15 amino acids. CDR3: CASSYSGRAQETQYF. CDR3 nucleotide sequence: TGTGCCAGCAGTTATAGCGGGAGGGCCCAAGAGACCCAGTACTTC.

The chain has TRBV19 and TRBJ1-2, with 9 bases identical to TRBD1. With V trimmed by 5 bases and J by 8 bases, 12 bases remained unmatched. Germline-derived CDR1 and CDR2 are LNHDA and SQIVND (reference sequence). The CDR3 sequence is 15 residues long. This chain's CDR3 is CASSANRGRPGGYTF. CDR3 DNA sequence: TGTGCCAGTAGTGCGAACAGGGGGCGCCCCGGGGGCTACACCTTC.

The chain joins TRBV6-5 to TRBJ1-6, with TRBD1 identical over 11 bases. Germline CDR1 is MNHEY and CDR2 is SVGAGI. The CDR3 spans 15 residues. Trimming cost V 6 bases and J 7 bases; bases outside gene matches: 5. The CDR3 DNA sequence: TGTGCCAGCAGATCTCGGGACAGGGGGAATTCACCCCTCCACTTT. This translates into CASRSRDRGNSPLHF.

This chain uses TRBV2 with TRBJ1-4; D may be TRBD1 (5 bases). The V end lost 2 bases, the J end lost 8 bases, and 9 bases lay between the germline ends. Germline V gives CDR1 SNHLY, CDR2 FYNNEI. The CDR3 contains 13 residues. CDR3 sequence reads: CASSEQGEEKLFF. The CDR3 DNA is TGTGCCAGCAGTGAACAGGGCGAAGAAAAACTGTTTTTT. Full variable domain (outside the CDR3, taken from reference TRBV2 and TRBJ1-4): EPEVTQTPSHQVTQMGQEVILRCVPISNHLYFYWYRQILGQKVEFLVSFYNNEISEKSEIFDDQFSVERPDGSNFTLKIRSTKLEDSAMYFCASSEQGEEKLFFGSGTQLSVL.

The V call is TRBV30, the J call TRBJ1-5; D might be TRBD1 (5 bases). Per the germline V gene, CDR1 is GTSNPN and CDR2 is SVGIG (reference sequence). V lost 1 base and J lost 6, with 10 bases in between. The CDR3 is 13 amino acids. DNA for the CDR3: TGTGCCTGGAGTGGGCAGGGTAGTCAGCCCCAGCATTTT. Translating it yields CAWSGQGSQPQHF.

The chain carries TRBV30 and TRBJ2-1; possible D gene TRBD1, 6 bases. This CDR3 spans 13 amino acids. The ends were cut back, 2 bases at V and 7 bases at J, with 12 bases in the middle. Germline CDR1 GTSNPN, CDR2 SVGIG (reference sequence). CDR3 nucleotides: TGTGCCTGGAGTAGGACAGCCGATAATGAGCAGTTCTTC. It translates to CAWSRTADNEQFF.